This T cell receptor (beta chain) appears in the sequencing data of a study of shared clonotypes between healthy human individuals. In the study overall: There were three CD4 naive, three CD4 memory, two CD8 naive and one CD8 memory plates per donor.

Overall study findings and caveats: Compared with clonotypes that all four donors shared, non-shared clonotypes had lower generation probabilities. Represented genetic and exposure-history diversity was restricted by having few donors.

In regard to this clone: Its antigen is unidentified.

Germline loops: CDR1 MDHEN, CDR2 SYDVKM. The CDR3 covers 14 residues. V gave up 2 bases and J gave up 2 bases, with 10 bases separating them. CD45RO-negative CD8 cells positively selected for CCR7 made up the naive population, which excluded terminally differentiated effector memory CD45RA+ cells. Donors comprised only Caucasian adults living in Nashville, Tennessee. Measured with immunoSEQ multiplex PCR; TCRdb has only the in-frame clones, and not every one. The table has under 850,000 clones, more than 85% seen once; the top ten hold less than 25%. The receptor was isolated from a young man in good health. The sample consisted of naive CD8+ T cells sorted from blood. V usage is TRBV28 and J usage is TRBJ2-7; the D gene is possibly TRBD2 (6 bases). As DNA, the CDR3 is TGTGCCAGCAGTTTAAGCGGAGGGACCTACGAGCAGTACTTC. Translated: CASSLSGGTYEQYF. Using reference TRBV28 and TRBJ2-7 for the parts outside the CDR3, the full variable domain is DVKVTQSSRYLVKRTGEKVFLECVQDMDHENMFWYRQDPGLGLRLIYFSYDVKMKEKGDIPEGYSVSREKKERFSLILESASTNQTSMYLCASSLSGGTYEQYFGPGTRLTVT.